Listed here are 5 T cell receptor beta chains from one sample, sequenced in a study of CD8+ T cells in alopecia areata. In each case, RNA was isolated and then reverse transcribed into cDNA as the sequencing template. Sequenced by immunoSEQ multiplex PCR; TCRdb stores in-frame clones only, minus some. The data show roughly 170,000 clones, 59% seen once. The sequencing used CD4+ T cells sorted from blood, collected at week 0. The receptors here all came from a human donor with alopecia areata.

In nucleotides, the CDR3 is TGTGCCAGCTCACCTTCAGCCGGGCGTCAGCCCCAGCATTTT. Its protein is CASSPSAGRQPQHF. V and J are TRBV18 and TRBJ1-5; no reliable D call. V was pared by 3 bases and J by 6 bases, with 12 bases between. The CDR3 extends over 14 amino acids. The germline V gene encodes CDR1 KGHSH and CDR2 LQKENI.

The chain links TRBV6-5 to TRBJ1-4, with D tentatively TRBD1 (5 bases). Germline-derived CDR1 and CDR2 are MNHEY and SVGAGI. With 4 bases removed from V and 7 bases from J, the gap between germline ends came to 13 bases. The CDR3 totals 14 residues. This CDR3 reads CASSSGWRGEKLFF. For the CDR3, the DNA is TGTGCCAGCAGTTCAGGGTGGAGGGGTGAAAAACTGTTTTTT.

This chain's CDR3 is CSVVRGQGTEAFF. CDR3 nucleotides: TGCAGCGTTGTCAGGGGGCAAGGCACTGAAGCTTTCTTT. This chain connects TRBV29-1 to TRBJ1-1; 8 nucleotides agree with TRBD1. The ends lost 4 bases at V and 4 bases at J; junction bases unmatched: 5. Germline CDR1 reads SQVTM; CDR2 reads ANQGSEA. The CDR3 covers 13 residues.

This clone came up a few times. The chain recombines TRBV2 with TRBJ1-1, with 7 bases fitting TRBD1. CDR3 length equals 15 residues. Germline V CDR1 and CDR2: SNHLY, FYNNEI. Unmatched junction bases numbered 8, after V lost 3 bases and J lost 4 bases. The chain's CDR3 is CASSEKQGRTTEAFF. The CDR3 nucleotides are TGTGCCAGCAGTGAGAAACAGGGGCGGACCACTGAAGCTTTCTTT.

This rearrangement joins TRBV30 to TRBJ1-2; D gene uncertain. The CDR3 spans 13 residues. Germline V CDR1 and CDR2: GTSNPN, SVGIG (reference sequence). Trimming stripped 2 bases from V and 7 bases from J, with 14 bases between. The CDR3: CAWSPTRVSGYTF. The CDR3 nucleotides are TGTGCCTGGAGTCCTACTAGGGTTTCTGGCTACACCTTC.